What follows are 14 T cell receptor beta chains derived from one specimen sequenced in a study of blood T cell repertoires in COVID-19. Here immunoSEQ multiplex PCR was the method, and the copy in TCRdb shows in-frame clones only, minus some. The table lists 250,000 or so clones, more than 80% of them singletons, with around 0.87% in the top ten. Sequences were obtained from PBMCs or T cells enriched from blood (not recorded which). The receptors were sampled from a man aged 50 or older who had been exposed to COVID-19.

The chain is built from TRBV6-5 and TRBJ2-7; 7 nucleotides agree with TRBD2. Trimming took 6 bases from V and 0 from J; bases not matched to a gene: 8. Germline CDR1 and CDR2: MNHEY and SVGAGI. This CDR3 region has 15 residues. CDR3 in amino acids: CASRVSGLSSYEQYV. The CDR3 DNA sequence: TGTGCCAGCAGGGTTAGCGGGCTGAGCTCCTACGAGCAGTACGTC.

The chain uses TRBV5-1 and TRBJ1-1; TRBD1 might be the D (5 bases). V dropped 4 bases and J dropped 7 bases, with 20 bases sitting between them. The CDR3 length is 15 residues. Germline V CDR1 and CDR2: SGHRS, YFSETQ. The CDR3 DNA reads as TGCGCCAGCAGCCCCCTTGCCGTGACAGTAGGTGAAGCTTTCTTT. It is translated as CASSPLAVTVGEAFF. The full variable domain, completed using reference TRBV5-1 and TRBJ1-1, is KAGVTQTPRYLIKTRGQQVTLSCSPISGHRSVSWYQQTPGQGLQFLFEYFSETQRNKGNFPGRFSGRQFSNSRSEMNVSTLELGDSALYLCASSPLAVTVGEAFFGQGTRLTVV.

The V call is TRBV24-1, the J call TRBJ1-2; 12 bases line up with TRBD1. Germline V gives CDR1 KGHDR, CDR2 SFDVKD. V gave up 4 bases and J gave up 7 bases; unmatched junction bases: 6. This CDR3 contains 15 residues. The CDR3 coding sequence is TGTGCCACCAGTGACCCAGGGACAGGGGGCTCTGGCTACACCTTC. It codes for CATSDPGTGGSGYTF.

V and J are TRBV7-3 and TRBJ2-5; D gene uncertain. This CDR3 spans 11 amino acids. The V end lost 2 bases, the J end lost 5 bases, and 3 bases lay between the germline ends. Germline lookup yields CDR1 SGHTA and CDR2 FQGTGA. The CDR3 loop reads CASSLYETQYF. In DNA, the CDR3 is TGTGCCAGCAGCTTATATGAGACCCAGTACTTC.

The count of this clone is one. The chain has TRBV12-3 or TRBV12-4 and TRBJ2-1, with D tentatively TRBD1 (6 bases). The CDR3 totals 12 residues. The ends were cut back, 6 bases at V and 8 bases at J, with 11 bases in the middle. DNA for the CDR3: TGTGCCAGCAGCCTAGCAGGGGATGAGCAGTTCTTC. Amino acid sequence: CASSLAGDEQFF.

This chain joins TRBV19 and TRBJ1-2; D is uncertain. This CDR3 comprises 12 residues. The germline CDR1 and CDR2 sequences are LNHDA and SQIVND (reference sequence). Between the trimmed V and J ends, which lost 3 bases and 3 bases, there was a span of 5 bases. CDR3 nucleotide sequence: TGTGCCAGTAGTATGGGAGACTATGGCTACACCTTC. It specifies CASSMGDYGYTF.

This CDR3 reads CASSPQTGSTEAFF. The CDR3 nucleotides are TGTGCCAGCAGCCCACAGACAGGTTCCACTGAAGCTTTCTTT. The chain employs TRBV9 and TRBJ1-1; tentative D call: TRBD1 (6 bases). This CDR3 is built from 14 residues. Germline V gene lookup returns CDR1 SGDLS and CDR2 YYNGEE. The ends were cut back, 4 bases at V and 4 bases at J, with 14 bases in the middle.

The chain carries TRBV28 and TRBJ2-1, with D maybe TRBD2 (6 bases). CDR1 is MDHEN and CDR2 is SYDVKM in the germline V gene. V lost 9 bases and J lost 2, with 14 bases in between. This CDR3 comprises 14 residues. CDR3 residues: CASYPGLTYNEQFF. The CDR3 DNA follows: TGTGCCAGTTACCCGGGACTTACCTACAATGAGCAGTTCTTC.

This chain joins TRBV6-5 and TRBJ1-2, with a possible D match to TRBD1 (6 bases). This CDR3 contains 15 residues. Trimming took 0 bases from V and 10 from J, leaving 18 bases between them. Germline CDR1 is MNHEY and CDR2 is SVGAGI. The CDR3 nucleotides are TGTGCCAGCAGTTACTCGGATGGGGGGGGCTATCACTACACCTTC. Protein: CASSYSDGGGYHYTF.

The V call is TRBV18, the J call TRBJ1-2; 7 bases are a match to TRBD1. The germline V gene has CDR1 KGHSH and CDR2 LQKENI. The CDR3 is 15 amino acids. Trimming at V came to 3 bases and at J to 7 bases, leaving 11 bases not matched to a gene. The CDR3 nucleotides are TGTGCCAGCTCACCTTCCCGACAGGGACATGGTGGCTACACCTTC. This sequence encodes CASSPSRQGHGGYTF.

The J gene is TRBJ2-5, the V gene TRBV29-1, with D perhaps matching TRBD1 (5 bases). V gave up 4 bases and J gave up 3 bases, with 30 bases separating them. This CDR3 region has 19 residues. The germline V gene has CDR1 SQVTM and CDR2 ANQGSEA. This CDR3 reads CSVGYWGLRRISLKETQYF. The CDR3 region has the DNA TGCAGCGTTGGGTACTGGGGCCTAAGGCGTATCAGCTTGAAAGAGACCCAGTACTTC.

This chain's CDR3 is CASSLRRESTDTQYF. The CDR3 bases are TGTGCCAGCTCCCTCCGACGGGAGTCCACAGATACGCAGTATTTT. The chain recombines TRBV18 with TRBJ2-3; possible D gene TRBD2, 6 bases. Germline loops: CDR1 KGHSH, CDR2 LQKENI. V lost 6 bases and J lost 2, with 15 bases in between. This CDR3 has 15 amino acids.

This rearrangement joins TRBV18 to TRBJ2-2; unclear D gene. The germline V gene encodes CDR1 KGHSH and CDR2 LQKENI. The V end was cut by 6 bases, the J end by 5 bases, with 13 bases between. This CDR3 is built from 14 residues. The CDR3 protein is CASSQTRSTGELFF. As DNA, the CDR3 is TGTGCCAGCTCGCAAACAAGGAGTACCGGGGAGCTGTTTTTT.

This clone was observed a handful of times. The chain carries TRBV7-2 and TRBJ2-7, with 8 nucleotides matching TRBD2. CDR3 length: 15 residues. Germline V CDR1 and CDR2: SGHTA, FQGNSA. The trim removed 8 bases at V and 0 bases at J, leaving 9 bases unmatched. This chain's CDR3 is CASSFFSGASYEQYV. The CDR3 coding sequence is TGTGCCAGCTCCTTTTTTAGCGGGGCCTCCTACGAGCAGTACGTC.